Following are 21 T cell receptor beta chains from one sample sequenced in a study of OX40 agonist ivuxolimab in advanced cancers. Measured with immunoSEQ multiplex PCR; TCRdb has only the in-frame clones, and not every one. This sample has about 69,000 clones, with roughly nine tenths found just once. The specimen comprised CD4+ or CD8+ T cells sorted from blood, sampled in a trial of the OX40 agonist ivuxolimab. The source of these receptors is an adult with an advanced solid tumor such as melanoma, head and neck, liver or kidney cancer.

The chain joins TRBV27 to TRBJ1-1; TRBD1 agrees at 7 bases. With V trimmed by 8 bases and J by 6 bases, 9 bases remained unmatched. The CDR3 runs 13 residues. CDR1 and CDR2 from the germline V gene are MNHEY and SMNVEV (reference sequence). The CDR3 nucleotides read TGTGCCAGCGGCTTCGAGGGGGCGGCTGAAGCTTTCTTT. This translates into CASGFEGAAEAFF.

The rearrangement links TRBV5-4 to TRBJ2-2; weak D call: TRBD1 (6 bases). Germline-derived CDR1 and CDR2 are SGHNT and YYREEE (reference sequence). V gave up 0 bases and J gave up 0 bases, with 12 bases separating them. The CDR3 is 17 amino acids. The CDR3 loop is CASSLAGDRSNTGELFF. In nucleotides, the CDR3 is TGTGCCAGCAGCTTGGCCGGTGACAGGTCGAACACCGGGGAGCTGTTTTTT.

V and J are TRBV27 and TRBJ2-7; D is perhaps TRBD1 (6 bases). CDR1 and CDR2 (germline): MNHEY, SMNVEV (reference sequence). The CDR3 is 13 amino acids. V shed 7 bases and J shed 3 bases, with 13 bases lying between them. The CDR3 coding sequence is TGTGCCAGCACCCCGCTAGGGGGCTACGAGCAGTACTTC. Its protein is CASTPLGGYEQYF.

The J gene is TRBJ1-4, the V gene TRBV4-3; 9 bases agree with TRBD1. V was pared by 3 bases and J by 5 bases, with 7 bases of the junction left unmatched. The CDR3 is made up of 16 amino acids. The germline V gene has CDR1 LGHNA and CDR2 YSLEER. The CDR3 DNA follows: TGCGCCAGCAGCCACTTTACAGGGGGCGGGAATGAAAAACTGTTTTTT. This encodes CASSHFTGGGNEKLFF.

V is TRBV7-9 and J is TRBJ1-2; D is possibly TRBD1 (6 bases). The CDR3 sequence is 13 residues long. V dropped 3 bases and J dropped 6 bases, with 11 bases sitting between them. The germline V gene encodes CDR1 SEHNR and CDR2 FQNEAQ (reference sequence). CDR3 DNA: TGTGCCAGCAGCTTGATGACAGGAGATGGCTACACCTTC. Translation: CASSLMTGDGYTF.

The genes are TRBV7-8 and TRBJ2-1; TRBD1 or TRBD2 may be the D gene (6 bases each). Germline assignment: CDR1 SGHVS and CDR2 FQNEAQ. The CDR3 is 13 residues long. Between the trimmed V and J ends, which lost 10 bases and 6 bases, there was a span of 16 bases. The CDR3 DNA reads as TGTGCCACAGGGGATAGCGGAAGCAATGAGCAGTTCTTC. This sequence encodes CATGDSGSNEQFF.

The rearrangement uses TRBV21-1 and TRBJ2-3; no DNA check was done on the table's D call, TRBD1. TRBV21-1 is termed a pseudogene. This CDR3 region has 13 residues. CDR3: CARRVGQGDTQYF. The CDR3 DNA sequence: TGTGCCAGGAGGGTGGGCCAGGGGGATACGCAGTATTTT.

The chain links TRBV13 to TRBJ2-7; D perhaps matches TRBD1 (6 bases). Germline V gene lookup returns CDR1 PRHDT and CDR2 FYEKMQ (reference sequence). Trimming removed 5 bases at V and 3 bases at J, with 11 bases between. The CDR3 covers 13 residues. The CDR3: CASSPGTNYEQYF. CDR3 in DNA: TGTGCCAGCAGCCCCGGGACAAACTACGAGCAGTACTTC.

CDR3 bases: TGTGCCAGCAGTCCACTGGCTAGAGGCCAACTCGAGCAGTACTTC. This translates into CASSPLARGQLEQYF. The chain carries TRBV6-1 and TRBJ2-7, with D hard to call. The V gene lost 5 bases and the J gene lost 6 bases, with 20 bases spanning the gap. The V gene's germline CDR1 is MNHNS and CDR2 SASEGT. This CDR3 is built from 15 residues.

This clone was observed once. The chain couples TRBV19 to TRBJ2-7; D not resolved. V dropped 8 bases and J dropped 4 bases, with 9 bases sitting between them. This CDR3 contains 11 residues. In germline, CDR1 is LNHDA, CDR2 SQIVND (reference sequence). CDR3 bases: TGTGCCAGTTCCCAAGCTTACGAGCAGTACTTC. Its translation is CASSQAYEQYF.

The J gene is TRBJ1-1, the V gene TRBV5-6; possible D gene TRBD1, 5 bases. Germline CDR1 is SGHDT and CDR2 is YYEEEE. V was pared by 1 base and J by 2 bases, with 9 bases between. This CDR3 spans 14 amino acids. CDR3 DNA: TGTGCCAGCAGCTTGCTTCAGGGCAACACTGAAGCTTTCTTT. Encoded protein: CASSLLQGNTEAFF.

The chain is built from TRBV7-9 and TRBJ2-7; TRBD2 agrees at 11 bases. Germline CDR1 is SEHNR and CDR2 is FQNEAQ (reference sequence). V trimming: 3 bases; J trimming: 2 bases; junction bases outside the gene matches: 3. The CDR3 runs 15 residues. The CDR3 sequence: CASSFSGRVPYEQYF. The CDR3 nucleotides are TGTGCCAGCAGCTTTAGCGGGAGGGTCCCCTACGAGCAGTACTTC.

The J gene is TRBJ2-1, the V gene TRBV6-4; 10 bases are shared with TRBD2. The CDR3 length is 16 residues. In germline, CDR1 is MRHNA, CDR2 SNTAGT. The V gene end was trimmed by 3 bases and the J gene end by 2 bases; junction bases not matched to a gene: 4. The CDR3 spells CASSELAGGAYNEQFF. The DNA of the CDR3 is TGTGCCAGCAGTGAGTTAGCGGGAGGTGCCTACAATGAGCAGTTCTTC.

The gene calls are TRBV7-3 and TRBJ2-1, with 13 bases aligning to TRBD2. Germline trimming cut 4 bases from V and 7 bases from J; bases unmatched to any gene: 4. Germline V gene lookup returns CDR1 SGHTA and CDR2 FQGTGA. The CDR3 has 15 residues. DNA for the CDR3: TGTGCCAGCAGCTCCACGGGACTAGCGGGAAATGAGCAGTTCTTC. Residues: CASSSTGLAGNEQFF. Complete variable domain (other parts from reference TRBV7-3 and TRBJ2-1): GAGVSQTPSNKVTEKGKYVELRCDPISGHTALYWYRQSLGQGPEFLIYFQGTGAADDSGLPNDRFFAVRPEGSVSTLKIQRTERGDSAVYLCASSSTGLAGNEQFFGPGTRLTVL.

This clone was detected only once. The V and J genes are TRBV27 and TRBJ1-4; TRBD1 agrees at 9 bases. The J segment lost 8 bases and the V segment lost 7 bases, leaving 8 bases of the junction unmatched. Germline V lookup: CDR1 MNHEY, CDR2 SMNVEV (reference sequence). The CDR3 has 14 amino acids. Here the CDR3 reads CASTRTGANEKLFF. In DNA form, the CDR3 reads TGTGCCAGCACCAGGACAGGGGCAAACGAAAAACTGTTTTTT.

The genes are TRBV7-9 and TRBJ2-7; D perhaps matches TRBD1 (6 bases). Trimming left V 5 bases short and J 0 bases short, with 14 bases between. The CDR3 is made up of 15 amino acids. Germline V gene data show CDR1 as SEHNR and CDR2 as FQNEAQ (reference sequence). The CDR3: CASSSYRENSYEQYF. The CDR3, as DNA: TGTGCCAGCAGCAGTTACAGGGAGAACTCCTACGAGCAGTACTTC.

V is TRBV7-9 and J is TRBJ2-1; D not resolved. Germline V gene lookup returns CDR1 SEHNR and CDR2 FQNEAQ (reference sequence). The CDR3 spans 13 residues. Trimming cost V 2 bases and J 5 bases, with 7 bases left between them. CDR3 sequence (DNA): TGTGCCAGCAGCTTATTTGCGGACAATGAGCAGTTCTTC. This translates into CASSLFADNEQFF.

This sequence joins TRBV4-3 and TRBJ1-4, with no clear D. Germline V CDR1 and CDR2: LGHNA, YSLEER. Trimming stripped 0 bases from V and 6 bases from J, with 11 bases between. The CDR3 is 15 residues long. The CDR3, as DNA: TGCGCCAGCAGCCAAGATACCGGCCAGGATGAAAAACTGTTTTTT. Translation gives CASSQDTGQDEKLFF.

The rearrangement links TRBV5-6 to TRBJ1-2; no clear D. CDR3 length: 12 amino acids. V was cut by 0 bases and J by 11 bases, with 11 bases left in between. Per germline, CDR1 SGHDT and CDR2 YYEEEE. Here the CDR3 reads CASSLGGDLYTF. In DNA form, the CDR3 reads TGTGCCAGCAGCTTGGGAGGTGATTTATACACCTTC.

As regards this clone: Other DNA sequences in this sample translate to the same CDR3. The J gene is TRBJ2-3, the V gene TRBV7-9; no definite D call. Germline loops: CDR1 SEHNR, CDR2 FQNEAQ (reference sequence). V was cut by 0 bases and J by 1 base, with 5 bases left in between. This CDR3 is 14 amino acids long. The CDR3 nucleotides are TGTGCCAGCAGCTTAGCAGGCGGCACAGATACGCAGTATTTT. Its translation is CASSLAGGTDTQYF.

V is TRBV27 and J is TRBJ2-7; 7 bases fit TRBD1. J was trimmed by 6 bases and V by 7 bases; bases with no gene match: 9. The V gene's germline CDR1 is MNHEY and CDR2 SMNVEV (reference sequence). The CDR3 length is 13 residues. This chain's CDR3 is CASKGTDALEQYF. Here the CDR3 DNA reads TGTGCCAGCAAGGGGACAGACGCTCTCGAGCAGTACTTC.